This T cell receptor (beta chain) was recorded in a study of shared clonotypes between healthy human individuals. Points from the study as a whole: The authors expected sequencing depth to affect clonotype sharing among donors.

The genomic DNA of each subset was split evenly across several immunoSEQ plates. Data came from immunoSEQ multiplex PCR; TCRdb stores just in-frame clones and leaves some out. The sample contains more than 2,000,000 clones, over 85% of which appear only once. The donors were all Caucasian adults (living in Nashville, Tennessee). CDR3 length equals 17 residues. V gave up 4 bases and J gave up 5 bases; unmatched junction bases: 14. About this clone itself: Its target is not known.

This receptor was obtained from a man younger than 35 in good health. The J gene is TRBJ2-5, the V gene TRBV5-3; 10 positions match TRBD2. TRBV5-3 is designated an ORF whose function remains uncertain. Sequences were obtained from naive CD4+ T cells sorted from blood. The sample's subset: CD45RA+ positively selected. The CDR3 DNA reads TGTGCCAGAAGCGAGCCACCTCTTAGCGGGAGGATGGAGACCCAGTACTTC. Amino acids: CARSEPPLSGRMETQYF.